This T cell receptor (beta chain) was sequenced for a study of blood T cell repertoires in COVID-19. Study-wide background: The analysed material was cDNA or gDNA that came from T cells, B-cell-depleted T cells, or PBMCs.

Under the authors' procedure: Amplifying reference gene primers gave estimates of nucleated cell counts. This table comes from immunoSEQ multiplex PCR, and its TCRdb copy is limited to in-frame clones, with some not included. V and J calls and clone size follow that table, whereas D and trimming were derived from the DNA. This sample carries around 310,000 clones, around 89% of them seen once, and the ten largest clones take approximately 0.98%. The clonotype originates from a woman aged 40 to 49 with COVID-19, enrolled during active disease. The sequenced material came from peripheral blood.

Here the CDR3 reads CSVSDSPNSPLHF. The CDR3 region has the DNA TGCAGCGTAAGTGACAGCCCGAATTCACCCCTCCACTTT. V gene TRBV29-1 combines with J gene TRBJ1-6, with D maybe TRBD1 (5 bases). This CDR3 comprises 13 residues. Germline loops: CDR1 SQVTM, CDR2 ANQGSEA. V was shortened by 6 bases and J by 7 bases, with 13 bases between the two germline ends.